This record looks at one T cell receptor (beta chain) sequence and its context. Its antigen has not been determined. Per-nucleotide qualities are absent, and no much larger clonotype sits a single base away. The CDR3 starts with the cysteine, ends with the phenylalanine, and has 13 residues. CDR3 DNA is the only sequence kept; it has 39 bases, read in frame from the first base. Between the V and J ends, shortened by 11 bases and 2 bases respectively, the junction contains 15 bases. CDR1 SNHLY and CDR2 FYNNEI were looked up in the germline V gene. This specimen belongs to a study of cytomegalovirus exposure and HLA in healthy donors (dated by TCRdb to about 2017). At the level of the whole study: An earlier analysis of roughly 610 of the donors reported approximately 280 Gb of sequence data and 95 million to 140 million unique TCR beta sequences obtained from around 180 million T cells. Approximately 300 gigabases of sequencing data and approximately 91 million unique TCR sequences made up an early release that covered roughly 670 HLA-typed donors. Among the roughly 400 genotyped donors, approximately 77% belonged to the genetic ancestry cluster associated with self-reported Caucasian donors. The aim of the study was to test whether cataloging public T cell receptors could identify signatures of past pathogen exposure. The study used immunosequencing to profile the T cell repertoires of several hundred subjects and linked those repertoires to cytomegalovirus serostatus. In addition to the first cohort of approximately 650 subjects, a separate validation cohort of under 150 different subjects was used. High-throughput TCR immunosequencing, statistical association of individual TCRs with disease status, and machine learning were combined to predict cytomegalovirus infection status. To study patterns of TCR occurrence, a later analysis re-analyzed previously published TCR beta repertoires from 600 to 750 donors and added high-resolution HLA genotyping. Rather than using new phenotypic data, the later analysis identified candidate immune exposures from TCR beta sequences and from how often those sequences occurred across donors. To decide whether each TCR beta V gene segment behaved as functional or pseudogenic, an earlier analysis of some 580 of the donors relied on high-throughput TCR beta sequencing. Donor age, sex, ethnicity and CMV serostatus were collected together with the repertoire data. A later genetic analysis used genome-wide SNP genotypes for about 60% of the 666 donors, treating that subset as a discovery cohort. Every repertoire in the discovery cohort had been generated on one and the same sequencing platform. Both class I and class II loci were covered by HLA typing, at four-digit resolution. The number of donors typed differed by locus, with roughly 629-640 for A, B, C, DRB1 and DQB1, over 500 for DQA1, some 570 for DPA1, and approximately 470 for DPB1. Because of strong linkage in the cohort, five DR-DQ haplotypes were treated as single units for association and clustering. Among about 400 genotyped donors of the cohort, an average of approximately 200,000 unique TCR beta nucleotide sequences was sequenced per donor, of which 15% to 20% were non-productive. What the authors observed across the whole study: In vitro tests confirmed that three of the cytomegalovirus-associated TCR beta chains recognize cytomegalovirus antigens. The earlier analysis of almost 600 of the donors excluded some 15 rarely observed V segments, including chromosome 9 orphons, because counts were too low. V-gene and J-gene trimming of TCR beta chains was associated with a missense DCLRE1C variant in a later genetic analysis, and the association was replicated in an independent cohort. Because HLA typing was unavailable for some donors at each locus, only the typed subset was used in association tests. A group of highly shared sequence variants was considered likely to be a technical artifact of the sequencing pipeline. A further reported finding was that TCR beta sequences accurately predicted the HLA-A and HLA-B alleles for most subjects in the first cohort. The study listed 150 to 200 TCR beta chains as associated with cytomegalovirus. When HLA alleles, especially DR and DQ, strongly co-occurred, attributing TCR associations to individual alleles was difficult. In an earlier analysis of 587 of the donors, most TCR beta V segments appeared in productive rearrangements about 87% or about 30% of the time, broadly matching IMGT annotations. Specific HLA alleles were associated with about 17,000 TCR beta sequences at a false discovery rate of 0.05 in a later analysis. In a later genetic analysis, fewer N-insertions in productive TCRs were reported among donors in an Asian-associated ancestry cluster than the roughly 700-donor mean. A later analysis reported that several top co-occurrence clusters appeared linked to parvovirus B19, influenza, CMV and Epstein-Barr virus. The authors suggested that the approach could potentially be extended to other disease states and immunological phenotypes. Correlated functional status among segregating V segments might be attributable to linkage disequilibrium, but an unknown experimental factor could not be ruled out. This cohort had only TCR beta chains sequenced, and the lack of alpha or paired-chain data limited which features could be detected. The 87-base-pair reads could not distinguish some IMGT-functional V segments, including TRBV6-2 and TRBV6-3, so those segments were excluded. In a later analysis, HLA-associated TCR beta chains were found to be more clonally expanded and to have lower generation probabilities than equally common non-associated chains. Roughly uniform sequencing depth across donors was assumed in presence/absence analyses, although this assumption may not hold. CMV serostatus was the only immune exposure information available for the cohort. Most TCR sequences were seen in very few donors, while some public TCRs were found in many individuals. In a later analysis, the rate of TCR association differed among HLA loci, with DRB1 alleles having the most associated TCRs and HLA-C alleles having the fewest. In both the original and validation cohorts, the classifier was reported to diagnose cytomegalovirus status with high specificity and sensitivity. Most CMV-associated TCR beta chains appeared to be HLA-restricted in a later analysis, and the HLA associations seemed to be driven largely by CMV exposure.

The cohort was made up of 666 healthy bone marrow donors. At the time of sampling, every cohort member was nominally healthy, though immune exposures that went unrecorded were likely present. The donor tested CMV seronegative and was one of the 352 seronegative cohort members. A peripheral blood sample was collected from each donor, and TCR beta sequencing was performed on peripheral blood mononuclear cells. Genomic DNA extraction from the blood cell samples was performed with the Qiagen DNeasy Blood Extraction Kit. Library preparation was by the immunoSEQ multiplex PCR assay. For the multiplex PCR, a mixture combining 60 forward primers for TCR Vbeta segments and 13 reverse primers for TCR Jbeta segments was used. The CDR3 region of rearranged TCR beta genes was amplified from genomic DNA by a multiplex PCR assay. Amplified TCR beta libraries were sequenced as 87-base-pair reads on the Illumina HiSeq System. The paper's data handling went like this. A later analysis tallied some 79 million unique TCR beta chains across the 700 or so repertoires, and about 10 million of those chains were shared by two or more donors. Raw reads were error-corrected and collapsed into unique sequences by a nearest-neighbor algorithm in which closely related sequences were merged to remove PCR and sequencing errors. Alignment of CDR3 sequences to IMGT reference sequences was used to assign V, D and J gene segments. For a sequence to be retained, at least a six-nucleotide match to both a V gene segment and a J gene segment was required. Rearrangements were classified as productive when the CDR3 lacked stop codons and remained in frame with V and J, and all other rearrangements were classified as non-productive. Following IMGT convention, CDR3 was defined as the stretch from the second conserved V-encoded cysteine to the conserved J-encoded phenylalanine. Sequences without an unambiguous match to a single V gene segment were excluded from the earlier analysis of several hundred of the donors. An earlier analysis of 500 to 700 of the donors classified V segments as functional when productive rearrangements were above 56.7% and as segregating when the standard deviation between donors was above 5%. A statistical classification framework was built for diagnosing cytomegalovirus status from the catalog of TCR beta chain sequences. V and J gene assignment, in a later analysis, came from comparing TCR nucleotide sequences with IMGT/GENE-DB human TR gene sequences. Using the TCRdist pipeline, a later analysis assigned CDR3 sequences along with most-parsimonious VDJ recombination scenarios. In a later analysis, each TCR beta chain was defined by its CDR3 amino acid sequence together with its V-gene family, and reads lacking a unique V-gene family were excluded. A later analysis removed 450 to 600 highly shared, low-generation-probability nucleotide sequences to deal with suspected cross-contamination and a sequencing artifact. For each public chain, a later analysis derived a clonal expansion index from normalized ranks of inferred template counts within each repertoire. In a later analysis, generation probabilities were computed with a VDJ recombination model fitted to out-of-frame rearrangements, and the resulting probabilities were checked against IGoR. Hypergeometric tests were used in a later analysis to score TCR-TCR, TCR-HLA and TCR-CMV co-occurrence, with a repertoire-size bias correction applied to the TCR pairs. A later analysis estimated false discovery rates by permuting HLA or CMV assignments 20 times. In a later analysis, co-occurring TCRs were grouped using DBSCAN, with TCRdist sequence similarity added in when clustering inside HLA-allele-positive subsets. Co-occurrence clustering excluded repertoires with fewer than 30,000 or more than 120,000 public chains, plus five with anomalous nucleotide sharing. In TCRdb, the immuneACCESS table is reduced to in-frame sequences with V and J assigned. These tables do not hold every clone; where another copy was compared, an unresolved V gene accounts for under half, and the others remain unexplained. For V, J and clone size, that table is used; D and trimming come from the DNA. The sample table contains just over 200,000 clones; only one count was recorded for about 81% of them. The ten largest clones capture roughly 2.5% of the sample.

The chain uses TRBV2 and TRBJ1-1; a tentative D match to TRBD1 spans 5 bases. Sequencing input: PBMCs. This sequence originates from a woman aged 40 to 55 in good health and CMV-seronegative. The CDR3 region: CAGLPDTNTEAFF. In nucleotide form, the sequence is TGTGCCGGTCTCCCGGACACAAACACTGAAGCTTTCTTT.